This T cell receptor beta chain was captured by sequencing in a study of cytomegalovirus exposure and HLA in healthy donors. The CDR3 spans 14 residues. The J segment lost 2 bases and the V segment lost 6 bases, leaving 3 bases of the junction unmatched. Germline V gives CDR1 MDHEN, CDR2 SYDVKM. 13 Jbeta primers and 60 Vbeta primers were used for the PCR. Using immunoSEQ multiplex PCR, the repertoire was profiled, and TCRdb retains in-frame clones only, with some absent. The sample contains 95,000 to 150,000 clones, 75% to 90% of which appear only once. The chain carries TRBV28 and TRBJ2-2; 7 positions match TRBD1. Specimen: PBMCs. The sequence derives from a man aged 50-60 years in good health and CMV-seronegative. The CDR3 nucleotides are TGTGCCAGCAGCCGGGACAGTAACACCGGGGAGCTGTTTTTT. Translating it yields CASSRDSNTGELFF.